A selection of T cell receptor beta chains follows, all from one sample in a study of cytomegalovirus exposure and HLA in healthy donors. Measured with immunoSEQ multiplex PCR; TCRdb has only the in-frame clones, and not every one. This table holds over 130,000 clones, 70% to 90% found once. The sequenced sample was PBMCs. The receptors derive from a man between 18 and 29 years old in good health and CMV-seropositive. CDR3s include the opening cysteine and the closing phenylalanine or tryptophan. The D gene is left open where the match is weak. Clone size is shown for a subset of rows, as once, few, many or a class of expanded clone.

v_call	clone_size	j_call	d_call	cdr3_aa	cdr3_nt
TRBV27	.	TRBJ2-7	.	CASSLPGAYEQYF	TGTGCCAGCAGTTTACCGGGAGCCTACGAGCAGTACTTC
TRBV29-1	.	TRBJ1-2	TRBD1	CSAEPLGTGGSHGGYTF	TGCAGCGCTGAGCCTCTCGGGACAGGGGGCTCGCACGGGGGCTACACCTTC
TRBV7-8	.	TRBJ2-7	TRBD2	CASLTGGNSYEQYF	TGTGCCAGCTTGACGGGGGGGAACTCCTACGAGCAGTACTTC
TRBV6-5	.	TRBJ1-1	.	CASSAQRGSIEAFF	TGTGCCAGCAGTGCCCAAAGGGGGAGCATTGAAGCTTTCTTT
TRBV30	.	TRBJ1-5	.	CAWSVSLNQPQHF	TGTGCCTGGAGTGTCTCACTTAATCAGCCCCAGCATTTT
TRBV30	.	TRBJ1-1	.	CAWSTYRAGAFF	TGTGCCTGGAGTACCTACAGGGCGGGAGCTTTCTTT
TRBV18	.	TRBJ1-4	TRBD1	CASSPSGRGETVVEKLFF	TGTGCCAGCTCCCCCTCAGGCAGGGGGGAGACGGTAGTTGAAAAACTGTTTTTT
TRBV6-5	.	TRBJ1-1	.	CASSDGGATEAFF	TGTGCCAGCAGCGACGGGGGGGCCACTGAAGCTTTCTTT
TRBV6-6	.	TRBJ1-1	.	CASKGVNTEAFF	TGTGCCAGCAAGGGGGTGAACACTGAAGCTTTCTTT
TRBV30	few	TRBJ2-3	TRBD2	CAWSRSGGPKNTDTQYF	TGTGCCTGGTCACGTAGCGGGGGACCCAAAAACACAGATACGCAGTATTTT
TRBV5-4	.	TRBJ1-5	.	CASSSGGDSPQPQHF	TGTGCCAGCAGCTCGGGTGGAGACAGCCCTCAGCCCCAGCATTTT
TRBV30	.	TRBJ2-3	TRBD2	CAWRGPASGRVLVTDTQYF	TGTGCCTGGAGAGGCCCGGCTAGCGGGAGGGTTTTAGTAACAGATACGCAGTATTTT
TRBV9	.	TRBJ2-5	TRBD2	CASSVATGGDRRQETQYF	TGTGCCAGCAGCGTAGCTACGGGGGGGGATCGACGCCAAGAGACCCAGTACTTC
TRBV5-8	.	TRBJ1-5	.	CASSLQGEMGNQPQHF	TGTGCCAGCAGCTTACAAGGGGAAATGGGCAATCAGCCCCAGCATTTT
TRBV2	.	TRBJ2-4	.	CASSGENIQYF	TGTGCCAGCAGTGGTGAGAACATTCAGTACTTC
TRBV5-1	.	TRBJ2-1	.	CASSPYGDNEQFF	TGCGCCAGCAGCCCGTACGGGGACAATGAGCAGTTCTTC
TRBV25-1	.	TRBJ1-1	TRBD1	CASSESGTGGGTEAFF	TGTGCCAGCAGTGAATCCGGGACAGGGGGAGGCACTGAAGCTTTCTTT
TRBV7-2	few	TRBJ1-2	.	CASSVRGGAAGYTF	TGTGCCAGCAGCGTAAGGGGGGGGGCCGCTGGCTACACCTTC
TRBV9	.	TRBJ1-1	TRBD1	CASSVTGGDRGNTEAFF	TGTGCCAGCAGCGTGACAGGCGGGGACAGGGGAAACACTGAAGCTTTCTTT
TRBV11-1	.	TRBJ2-1	.	CASSFYDEQFF	TGTGCCAGCAGCTTCTACGATGAGCAGTTCTTC
TRBV7-9	few	TRBJ1-5	TRBD1	CASSVDRGSNQPQHF	TGTGCCAGCAGCGTAGACAGGGGTAGCAATCAGCCCCAGCATTTT
TRBV6-5	.	TRBJ1-2	.	CASSYTGNYGYTF	TGTGCCAGCAGTTACACAGGGAACTATGGCTACACCTTC
TRBV5-1	few	TRBJ2-1	.	CASSLAGNDEQFF	TGCGCCAGCAGCTTGGCAGGGAACGATGAGCAGTTCTTC
TRBV5-4	.	TRBJ1-3	.	CASSLSGSSGNTIYF	TGTGCCAGCAGCTTGTCCGGGAGCTCTGGAAACACCATATATTTT
TRBV12-1	.	TRBJ1-1	.	CASSLGHSTMNTEAFF	TGTGCCAGCAGCTTGGGACACTCCACCATGAACACTGAAGCTTTCTTT
TRBV7-9	.	TRBJ1-1	.	CASSLSNTEAFF	TGTGCCAGCAGCTTAAGCAACACTGAAGCTTTCTTT
TRBV19	few	TRBJ2-3	.	CASSGGRPDTQYF	TGTGCCAGTTCGGGTGGAAGGCCAGATACGCAGTATTTT
TRBV27	once	TRBJ2-1	.	CATEVGGAGVGEQFF	TGTGCCACCGAGGTGGGGGGGGCCGGTGTCGGTGAGCAGTTCTTC